This is a list of T cell receptor beta chains from one sample in a study of vaccination and CD4 T cells after COVID-19. MiXCR, applied by TCRdb to the PCR reads, yields one record per CDR3 protein. The profile shows roughly 18,000 distinct CDR3 sequences, about 71% of them singletons. These receptors have no known antigen. Sequencing used CD4+ T cells from blood, cultured in vitro. The receptor source for this set is a human donor who had recovered from COVID-19. Both conserved end residues are part of each CDR3. A D gene is named only where the DNA matches it firmly.

V gene: TRBV6-5
J gene: TRBJ2-5
D gene: NA
CDR3 protein: CASSYTGFRETQYF

V gene: TRBV28
J gene: TRBJ2-7
D gene: NA
CDR3 protein: CASSSPAYEQYF

V gene: TRBV7-6
J gene: TRBJ2-1
D gene: TRBD1
CDR3 protein: CASSAHHQTGSGEQFF

V gene: TRBV19
J gene: TRBJ2-7
D gene: TRBD1
CDR3 protein: CASSKGAGAADEQYF

V gene: TRBV14
J gene: TRBJ2-1
D gene: NA
CDR3 protein: CASSQGTLLRNEQFF

V gene: TRBV6-1
J gene: TRBJ1-5
D gene: NA
CDR3 protein: CASRLDSNQPQHF

V gene: TRBV20-1
J gene: TRBJ1-5
D gene: TRBD1
CDR3 protein: CSASPNRGGNQPQHF

V gene: TRBV19
J gene: TRBJ1-5
D gene: NA
CDR3 protein: CASRLIDRSNQPQHF

V gene: TRBV20-1
J gene: TRBJ1-6
D gene: NA
CDR3 protein: CSAPAPGRENSPLHF

V gene: TRBV15
J gene: TRBJ2-1
D gene: NA
CDR3 protein: CATSRERPGNEQFF

V gene: TRBV11-3
J gene: TRBJ1-1
D gene: TRBD1
CDR3 protein: CASSLGRGGTEAFF

V gene: TRBV20-1
J gene: TRBJ2-1
D gene: NA
CDR3 protein: CSARQPNPDSQCF

V gene: TRBV20-1
J gene: TRBJ1-5
D gene: NA
CDR3 protein: CSARDQAGSQPQHF

V gene: TRBV28
J gene: TRBJ1-5
D gene: NA
CDR3 protein: CASSLNGGGNQPQHF

V gene: TRBV6-1
J gene: TRBJ2-4
D gene: NA
CDR3 protein: CASSEEQGLLAKNIQYF

V gene: TRBV5-1
J gene: TRBJ2-3
D gene: NA
CDR3 protein: CASSLAAGGLGSTDTQYF

V gene: TRBV7-9
J gene: TRBJ2-5
D gene: NA
CDR3 protein: CASSLLWGGETQYF

V gene: TRBV7-3
J gene: TRBJ1-1
D gene: NA
CDR3 protein: CASSLMGGVTEAFF

V gene: TRBV7-2
J gene: NA
D gene: TRBD1
CDR3 protein: CASSWNYRGQYF

V gene: TRBV4-1
J gene: TRBJ2-7
D gene: NA
CDR3 protein: CASSGETQLAQSSYEQYF

V gene: TRBV7-2
J gene: TRBJ1-5
D gene: TRBD1
CDR3 protein: CASSLVGTGGNNQPQHF

V gene: TRBV19
J gene: TRBJ1-2
D gene: NA
CDR3 protein: CASSIVGHYYGYTF

V gene: TRBV2
J gene: TRBJ2-1
D gene: TRBD1
CDR3 protein: CASSDRDRVVNEQFF

V gene: TRBV7-2
J gene: TRBJ1-5
D gene: TRBD1
CDR3 protein: CASSLRAGGRNQPQHF

V gene: TRBV6-1
J gene: TRBJ2-7
D gene: NA
CDR3 protein: CASSTGRAYEQYF

V gene: TRBV27
J gene: TRBJ1-3
D gene: NA
CDR3 protein: CASSQPGLRNTIYF